This T cell receptor (beta chain) was profiled in a study of control samples from healthy donors and cancer patients. Profiled with immunoSEQ multiplex PCR; TCRdb holds only in-frame clones, not every one. This table holds roughly 120,000 clones, more than 85% found once. Germline V gene lookup returns CDR1 MGHRA and CDR2 YSYEKL. Trimming at V came to 5 bases and at J to 1 base, leaving 4 bases not matched to a gene. This CDR3 region has 14 residues. The TCR comes from a man aged 25-45 years in good health. The sequenced material came from blood. This sequence joins TRBV4-1 and TRBJ1-2; the match to TRBD1 covers 7 bases. The CDR3 DNA follows: TGCGCCAGCAGCAACCGGGACAGTAACTATGGCTACACCTTC. As protein: CASSNRDSNYGYTF.